This record looks at one TCR beta chain sequence and its context. Its antigen is currently unknown. This sample stems from a study of post-analysis software for immune sequencing data. Study as a whole: Relapsing-remitting, secondary progressive and progressive-relapsing forms of multiple sclerosis all featured among disease courses. General study points: Strong co-clustering by F measure was evident for samples that had been prepared in the same batch. Controls showed lower frequencies than patients for a handful of TRBV segments, and TRBV5-6, TRBV5-1 and TRBV20-1 were among these. Compared against controls, patients with multiple sclerosis displayed significantly lower normalized Chao1 diversity.

Germline-derived CDR1 and CDR2 are SGHAT and FQNNGV. V dropped 0 bases and J dropped 10 bases, with 10 bases sitting between them. There are 13 residues in the CDR3. Unique-molecular-identifier-tagged TCR beta cDNA libraries were used. Input of roughly 0.9 to 11 million T cells yielded about half a million cDNA molecules. One entry per CDR3 protein results from TCRdb running MiXCR on the PCR reads. The sample comprises about 540,000 distinct CDR3 sequences, around 34% of which are singletons, and less than 6% rests with the top ten. The TCR was taken from a girl under 18 with multiple sclerosis. Input material: blood. The genes are TRBV11-2 and TRBJ2-1; D unresolved. The CDR3 coding sequence is TGTGCCAGCAGCTTAGAGCCCCTTTTAGAGCAGTTCTTC. Protein: CASSLEPLLEQFF. The complete variable domain, with remaining parts taken from reference TRBV11-2 and TRBJ2-1, reads EAGVAQSPRYKIIEKRQSVAFWCNPISGHATLYWYQQILGQGPKLLIQFQNNGVVDDSQLPKDRFSAERLKGVDSTLKIQPAKLEDSAVYLCASSLEPLLEQFFGPGTRLTVL.